The 12 T cell receptor beta chains presented below share a single source sample, sequenced in a study of cytomegalovirus exposure and HLA in healthy donors. It was with 60 Vbeta and 13 Jbeta primers that the PCR ran. Assay used: immunoSEQ multiplex PCR; TCRdb lists only in-frame clones, some missing. The data contain roughly 180,000 clones, 70% to 80% of them singletons. The sequenced material came from PBMCs. The receptor source for this set is a girl between 10 and 17 years old in good health and CMV-seropositive.

The V call is TRBV4-3, the J call TRBJ2-7; D gene ambiguous. From germline, CDR1 is LGHNA and CDR2 YSLEER. This CDR3 is 14 amino acids long. V shed 0 bases and J shed 3 bases, with 9 bases lying between them. The CDR3 spells CASSQEFSDYEQYF. The CDR3, as DNA: TGCGCCAGCAGCCAAGAGTTCAGCGACTACGAGCAGTACTTC.

The genes are TRBV6-1 and TRBJ2-7; 7 bases agree with TRBD2. Germline loops: CDR1 MNHNS, CDR2 SASEGT. The CDR3 totals 15 residues. Trimming removed 0 bases from V and 1 base from J; junction bases left unmatched: 3. The CDR3 loop reads CASSEAGGVSYEQYF. CDR3 DNA: TGTGCCAGCAGTGAAGCGGGGGGGGTTTCCTACGAGCAGTACTTC.

The chain joins TRBV2 to TRBJ2-3; D unresolved. Germline CDR1 and CDR2: SNHLY and FYNNEI. Trimming shortened V by 7 bases and J by 1 base, and 9 bases separated the two germline ends. The CDR3 is 13 amino acids. As DNA, the CDR3 is TGTGCCAGCACCCTAGAGGGCACAGATACGCAGTATTTT. Its translation is CASTLEGTDTQYF.

The rearrangement links TRBV5-8 to TRBJ2-5, with D perhaps TRBD2 (7 bases). V gave up 3 bases and J gave up 5 bases, with 14 bases separating them. This CDR3 has 14 amino acids. The germline CDR1 and CDR2 sequences are SGHTS and YDEGEE. CDR3 bases: TGTGCCAGCAGCTCCCCGGGGGGCCAGGAGACCCAGTACTTC. It yields the protein CASSSPGGQETQYF.

Here the CDR3 reads CATSRDSSRVVYNEKLFF. The CDR3 region has the DNA TGTGCCACCAGCAGAGATAGTTCGAGGGTGGTTTATAATGAAAAACTGTTTTTT. The chain joins TRBV15 to TRBJ1-4; D remains ambiguous. V lost 0 bases to trimming and J lost 4 bases, with 18 bases between them. There are 18 residues in the CDR3. Germline V gives CDR1 LNHNV, CDR2 YYDKDF (reference sequence).

This clone showed up just a few times. The CDR3 coding sequence is TGTGCCAGCAGCTTGGATGTGGGGATGTCCGGGGACGAGCAGTACTTC. It specifies CASSLDVGMSGDEQYF. The chain uses TRBV5-5 and TRBJ2-7, with D possibly being TRBD2 (5 bases). Germline CDR1 SGHKS, CDR2 YYEKEE (reference sequence). The CDR3 is 16 amino acids. The V and J ends lost 0 bases and 5 bases respectively, with 18 bases between them.

V is TRBV5-1 and J is TRBJ2-3; tentatively, D is TRBD2 (7 bases). CDR3 length equals 13 residues. V shed 6 bases and J shed 2 bases, with 10 bases lying between them. CDR1 is SGHRS, CDR2 YFSETQ, per germline. This CDR3 reads CASKGGLTDTQYF. The CDR3, as DNA: TGCGCCAGCAAGGGGGGGCTCACAGATACGCAGTATTTT.

The chain employs TRBV6-5 and TRBJ2-2; D perhaps matches TRBD1 (6 bases). Germline V gene data show CDR1 as MNHEY and CDR2 as SVGAGI. V dropped 4 bases and J dropped 4 bases, with 16 bases sitting between them. The CDR3 consists of 16 residues. The CDR3 region is CASSSTGPRGTGELFF. The CDR3 DNA follows: TGTGCCAGCAGTTCCACAGGGCCCCGGGGCACCGGGGAGCTGTTTTTT.

The genes are TRBV2 and TRBJ1-5, with 7 nucleotides matching TRBD1. Germline V lookup: CDR1 SNHLY, CDR2 FYNNEI. V trimming: 9 bases; J trimming: 4 bases; junction bases outside the gene matches: 3. The CDR3 extends over 12 amino acids. The CDR3 nucleotides read TGTGCCAGTGGGACAGCTAATCAGCCCCAGCATTTT. Encoded protein: CASGTANQPQHF.

The chain carries TRBV5-1 and TRBJ2-7; TRBD1 is a possible D gene (6 bases). The germline V gene has CDR1 SGHRS and CDR2 YFSETQ. The CDR3 consists of 12 residues. V was clipped by 2 bases and J by 5 bases, with 8 bases between them. The CDR3 DNA reads TGCGCCAGCAGCTTAACAGGGCACGAGCAGTACTTC. Translation: CASSLTGHEQYF.

The V and J genes are TRBV19 and TRBJ1-3, with D unclear. Germline V gives CDR1 LNHDA, CDR2 SQIVND (reference sequence). The CDR3 totals 14 residues. The V end was cut by 11 bases, the J end by 1 base, with 15 bases between. The CDR3 DNA follows: TGTGCCTCCCGGCCCGCGACATCTGGAAACACCATATATTTT. This gives the protein CASRPATSGNTIYF.

The chain has TRBV11-3 and TRBJ2-3; 7 bases map to TRBD2. This CDR3 contains 15 residues. Germline lookup yields CDR1 SGHNT and CDR2 YENEEA. J gave up 0 bases and V 3 bases, and 3 bases lay outside the gene matches. CDR3 protein: CASSFSGASTDTQYF. CDR3 DNA: TGTGCCAGCAGCTTCAGCGGGGCTAGCACAGATACGCAGTATTTT.